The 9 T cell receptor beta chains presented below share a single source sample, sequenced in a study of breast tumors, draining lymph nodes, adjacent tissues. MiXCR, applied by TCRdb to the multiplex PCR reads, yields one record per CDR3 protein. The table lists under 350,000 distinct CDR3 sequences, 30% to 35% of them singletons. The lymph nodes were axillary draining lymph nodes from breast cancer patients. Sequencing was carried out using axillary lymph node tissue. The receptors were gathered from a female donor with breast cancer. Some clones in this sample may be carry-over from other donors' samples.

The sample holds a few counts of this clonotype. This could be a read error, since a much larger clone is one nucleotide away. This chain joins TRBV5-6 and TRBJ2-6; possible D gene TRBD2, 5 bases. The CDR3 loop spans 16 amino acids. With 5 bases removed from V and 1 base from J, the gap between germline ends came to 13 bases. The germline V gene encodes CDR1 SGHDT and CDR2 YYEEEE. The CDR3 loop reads CASSYLSASGANVLTF. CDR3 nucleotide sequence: TGTGCCAGCAGTTACCTTAGCGCGTCTGGGGCCAACGTCCTGACTTTC.

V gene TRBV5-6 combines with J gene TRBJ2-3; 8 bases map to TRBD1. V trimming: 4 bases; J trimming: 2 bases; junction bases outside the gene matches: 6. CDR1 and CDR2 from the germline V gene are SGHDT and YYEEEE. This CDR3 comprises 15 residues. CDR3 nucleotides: TGTGCCAGCAGCGTTGGGACAGGACACACAGATACGCAGTATTTT. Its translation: CASSVGTGHTDTQYF.

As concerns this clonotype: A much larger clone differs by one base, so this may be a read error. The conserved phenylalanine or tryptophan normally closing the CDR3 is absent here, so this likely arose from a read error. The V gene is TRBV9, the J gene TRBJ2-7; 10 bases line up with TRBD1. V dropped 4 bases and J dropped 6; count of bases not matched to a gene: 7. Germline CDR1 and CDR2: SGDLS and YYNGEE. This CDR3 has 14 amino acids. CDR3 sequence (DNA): TGTGCCAGCAGCCTCCGGGACAGGGGTCCCGAGCAGTACCTC. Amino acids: CASSLRDRGPEQYL.

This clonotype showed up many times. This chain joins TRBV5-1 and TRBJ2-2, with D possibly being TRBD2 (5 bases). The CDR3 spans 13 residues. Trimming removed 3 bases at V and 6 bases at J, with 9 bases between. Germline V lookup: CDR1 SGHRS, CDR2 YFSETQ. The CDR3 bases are TGCGCCAGCAGCTCGGACGGGGCCGGGGAGCTGTTTTTT. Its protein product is CASSSDGAGELFF.

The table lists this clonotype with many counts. The CDR3 DNA sequence: TGTGCCAGCAGTTTAGGGCGAGCCAACACCGGGGAGCTGTTTTTT. The encoded protein is CASSLGRANTGELFF. This sequence joins TRBV12-3 or TRBV12-4 and TRBJ2-2; D is undetermined. CDR3 length: 15 amino acids. Trimming removed 1 base from V and 2 bases from J, with 8 bases in between.

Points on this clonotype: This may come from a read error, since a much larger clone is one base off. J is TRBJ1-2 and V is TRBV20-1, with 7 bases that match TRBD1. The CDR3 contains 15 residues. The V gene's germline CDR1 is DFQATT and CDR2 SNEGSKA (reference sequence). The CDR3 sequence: CSATPNDRDPYGYAF. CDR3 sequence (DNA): TGCAGTGCTACTCCCAATGACAGGGACCCCTATGGCTACGCCTTC.

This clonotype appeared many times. As DNA, the CDR3 is TGTGCCAGCAGTTTAGCGGGAGGGTACTACGAGCAGTACTTC. Translating gives CASSLAGGYYEQYF. The rearrangement joins TRBV12-3 or TRBV12-4 to TRBJ2-7, with TRBD2 identical over 7 bases. V was pared by 0 bases and J by 3 bases, with 2 bases of the junction left unmatched. This CDR3 is 14 amino acids long.

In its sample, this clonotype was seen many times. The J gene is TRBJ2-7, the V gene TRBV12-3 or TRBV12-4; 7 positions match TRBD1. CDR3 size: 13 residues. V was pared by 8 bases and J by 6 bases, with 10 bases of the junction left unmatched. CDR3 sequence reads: CASLHRQGGEQYF. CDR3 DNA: TGTGCCAGCCTCCACCGACAGGGCGGCGAGCAGTACTTC.

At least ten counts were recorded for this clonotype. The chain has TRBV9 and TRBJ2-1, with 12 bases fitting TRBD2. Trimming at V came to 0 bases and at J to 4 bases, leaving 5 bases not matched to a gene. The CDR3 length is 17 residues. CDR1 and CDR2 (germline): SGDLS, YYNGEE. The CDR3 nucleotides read TGTGCCAGCAGCGTAGTAGGACTAGCGGGGAAGTACAATGAGCAGTTCTTC. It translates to CASSVVGLAGKYNEQFF.